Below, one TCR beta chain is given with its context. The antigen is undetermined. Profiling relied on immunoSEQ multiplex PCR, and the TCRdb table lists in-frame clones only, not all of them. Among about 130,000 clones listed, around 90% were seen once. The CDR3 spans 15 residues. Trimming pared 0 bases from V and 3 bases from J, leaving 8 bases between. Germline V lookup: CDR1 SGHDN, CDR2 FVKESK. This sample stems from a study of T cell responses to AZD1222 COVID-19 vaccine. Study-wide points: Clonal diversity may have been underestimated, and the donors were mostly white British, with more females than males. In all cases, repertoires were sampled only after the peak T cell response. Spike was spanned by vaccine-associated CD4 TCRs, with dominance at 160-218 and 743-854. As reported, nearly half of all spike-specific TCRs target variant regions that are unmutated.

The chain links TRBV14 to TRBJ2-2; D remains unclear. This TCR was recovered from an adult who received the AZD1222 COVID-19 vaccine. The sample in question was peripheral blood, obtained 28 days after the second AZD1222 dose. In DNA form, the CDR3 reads TGTGCCAGCAGCCAAGATATAATGTACACCGGGGAGCTGTTTTTT. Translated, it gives CASSQDIMYTGELFF.